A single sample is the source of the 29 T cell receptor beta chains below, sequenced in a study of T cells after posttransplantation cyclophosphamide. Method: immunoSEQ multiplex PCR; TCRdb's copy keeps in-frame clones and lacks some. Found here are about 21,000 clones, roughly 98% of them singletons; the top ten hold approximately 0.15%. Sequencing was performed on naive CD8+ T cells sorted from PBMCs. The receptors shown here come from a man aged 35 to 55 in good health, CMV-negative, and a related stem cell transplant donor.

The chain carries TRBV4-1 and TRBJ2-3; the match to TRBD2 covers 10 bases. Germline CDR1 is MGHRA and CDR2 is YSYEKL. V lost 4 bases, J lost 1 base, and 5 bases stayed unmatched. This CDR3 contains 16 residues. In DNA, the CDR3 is TGCGCCAGCAGCCTCTTAGCGGGAGGCCGCACAGATACGCAGTATTTT. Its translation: CASSLLAGGRTDTQYF.

This chain's CDR3 is CASSYSGGAGYGYTF. The CDR3 DNA follows: TGTGCCAGCAGTTATTCGGGGGGCGCGGGGTATGGCTACACCTTC. The chain uses TRBV6-5 and TRBJ1-2; possibly TRBD1 for D (6 bases). V gave up 3 bases and J gave up 5 bases, with 16 bases separating them. CDR3 size: 15 residues. The germline V gene has CDR1 MNHEY and CDR2 SVGAGI.

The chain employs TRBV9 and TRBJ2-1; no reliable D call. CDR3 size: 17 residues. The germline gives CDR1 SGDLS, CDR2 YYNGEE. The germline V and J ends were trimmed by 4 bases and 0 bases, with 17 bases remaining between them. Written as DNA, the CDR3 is TGTGCCAGCAGCTCAAGAGGCGACCCGAGCTCCTACAATGAGCAGTTCTTC. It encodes CASSSRGDPSSYNEQFF.

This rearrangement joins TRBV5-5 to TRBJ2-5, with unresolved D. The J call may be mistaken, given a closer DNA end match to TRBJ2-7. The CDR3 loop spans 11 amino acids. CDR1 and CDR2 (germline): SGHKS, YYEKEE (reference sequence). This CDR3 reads CASSLDYEQYF. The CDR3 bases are TGTGCCAGCAGCCTGGACTACGAGCAGTACTTC.

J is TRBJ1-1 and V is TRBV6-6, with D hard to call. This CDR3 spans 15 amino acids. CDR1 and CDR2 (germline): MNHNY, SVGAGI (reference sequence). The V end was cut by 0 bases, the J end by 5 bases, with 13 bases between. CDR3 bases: TGTGCCAGCAGTTACTCGAGCCAGGTGACGACTGAAGCTTTCTTT. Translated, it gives CASSYSSQVTTEAFF.

CDR3 loop: CASSLVLADQETQYF. CDR3 in DNA: TGTGCCAGCAGCCTAGTCTTAGCGGACCAAGAGACCCAGTACTTC. The chain uses TRBV7-3 and TRBJ2-5; a possible D gene is TRBD2 (6 bases). V lost 5 bases to trimming and J lost 0 bases, with 13 bases between them. Germline assignment: CDR1 SGHTA and CDR2 FQGTGA. This CDR3 has 15 residues.

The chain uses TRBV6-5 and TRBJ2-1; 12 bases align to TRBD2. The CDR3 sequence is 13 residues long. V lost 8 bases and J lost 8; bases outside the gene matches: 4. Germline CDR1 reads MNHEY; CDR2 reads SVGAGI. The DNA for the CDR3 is TGTGCCAGCTGGGGACTAGCGGGTGATGAGCAGTTCTTC. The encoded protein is CASWGLAGDEQFF.

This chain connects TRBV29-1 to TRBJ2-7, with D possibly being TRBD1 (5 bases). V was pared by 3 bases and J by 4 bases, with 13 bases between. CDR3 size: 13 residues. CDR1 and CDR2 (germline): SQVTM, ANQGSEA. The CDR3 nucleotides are TGCAGCGTTGAGAACAGTGGGGCATACGAGCAGTACTTC. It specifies CSVENSGAYEQYF.

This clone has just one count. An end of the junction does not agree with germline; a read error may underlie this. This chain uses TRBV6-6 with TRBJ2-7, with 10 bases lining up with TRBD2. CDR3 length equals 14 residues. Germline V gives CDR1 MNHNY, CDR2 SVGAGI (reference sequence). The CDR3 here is CTSSLGTSVYEQYF. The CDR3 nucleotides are TGTACCAGCAGTCTCGGGACTAGCGTCTACGAGCAGTACTTC.

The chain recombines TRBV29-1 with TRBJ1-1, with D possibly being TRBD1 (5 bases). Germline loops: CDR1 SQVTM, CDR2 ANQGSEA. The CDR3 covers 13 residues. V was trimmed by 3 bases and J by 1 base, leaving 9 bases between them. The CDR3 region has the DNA TGCAGCGTTGAGGGGGGGGAGAACACTGAAGCTTTCTTT. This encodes CSVEGGENTEAFF.

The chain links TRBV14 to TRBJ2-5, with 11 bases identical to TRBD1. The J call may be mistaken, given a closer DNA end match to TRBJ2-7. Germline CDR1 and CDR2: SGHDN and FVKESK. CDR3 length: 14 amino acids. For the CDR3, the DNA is TGTGCCAGCAGCCTCGGGACAGGGGGCTACGAGCAGTACTTC. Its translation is CASSLGTGGYEQYF.

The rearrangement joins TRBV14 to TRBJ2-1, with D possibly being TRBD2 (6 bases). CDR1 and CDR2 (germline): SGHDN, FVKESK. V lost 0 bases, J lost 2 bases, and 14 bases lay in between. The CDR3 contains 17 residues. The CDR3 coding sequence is TGTGCCAGCAGCCAAGAGGGGGGACCGAAAACCTACAATGAGCAGTTCTTC. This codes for CASSQEGGPKTYNEQFF.

This CDR3 reads CASRTYGRDEQFF. In DNA form, the CDR3 reads TGTGCCAGCAGGACCTACGGGCGGGATGAGCAGTTCTTC. The V and J genes are TRBV27 and TRBJ2-1, with D maybe TRBD2 (5 bases). This CDR3 has 13 residues. Germline CDR1 reads MNHEY; CDR2 reads SMNVEV (reference sequence). V shed 6 bases and J shed 8 bases, with 14 bases lying between them.

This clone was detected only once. The CDR3 sequence: CASSLGPGQGYEQYF. The CDR3 DNA reads as TGCGCCAGCAGCTTGGGACCCGGACAGGGCTACGAGCAGTACTTC. The V and J genes are TRBV5-1 and TRBJ2-5, with TRBD1 matching 8 bases. The end of the DNA aligns better with TRBJ2-7, so the J call may be wrong. CDR3 length: 15 amino acids. Germline V lookup: CDR1 SGHRS, CDR2 YFSETQ.

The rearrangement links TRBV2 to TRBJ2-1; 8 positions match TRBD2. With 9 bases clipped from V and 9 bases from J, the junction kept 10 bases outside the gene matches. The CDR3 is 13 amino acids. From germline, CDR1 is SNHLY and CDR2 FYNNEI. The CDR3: CASALTGGGEQFF. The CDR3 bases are TGTGCCAGTGCCCTGACGGGAGGGGGTGAGCAGTTCTTC.

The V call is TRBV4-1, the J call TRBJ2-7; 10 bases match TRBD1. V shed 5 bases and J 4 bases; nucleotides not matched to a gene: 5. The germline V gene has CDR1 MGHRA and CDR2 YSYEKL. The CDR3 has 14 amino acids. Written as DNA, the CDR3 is TGCGCCAGCAGCGGAGGGGACAGGGGTTACGAGCAGTACTTC. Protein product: CASSGGDRGYEQYF.

CDR3 loop: CAWTPGGSNQPQHF. CDR3 DNA: TGTGCCTGGACCCCCGGAGGGAGCAATCAGCCCCAGCATTTT. The chain combines TRBV30 with TRBJ1-5; D call uncertain. Germline CDR1 is GTSNPN and CDR2 is SVGIG (reference sequence). Trimming shortened V by 4 bases and J by 1 base, and 11 bases separated the two germline ends. The CDR3 sequence is 14 residues long.

The CDR3 region is CASSTWGTVGEQYF. CDR3 coding DNA: TGTGCCAGCAGCACCTGGGGGACAGTAGGTGAGCAGTACTTC. The chain has TRBV9 and TRBJ2-7; 7 bases fit TRBD1. Looked up from germline, CDR1 is SGDLS and CDR2 is YYNGEE. CDR3 length equals 14 residues. J was trimmed by 7 bases and V by 4 bases; bases with no gene match: 11.

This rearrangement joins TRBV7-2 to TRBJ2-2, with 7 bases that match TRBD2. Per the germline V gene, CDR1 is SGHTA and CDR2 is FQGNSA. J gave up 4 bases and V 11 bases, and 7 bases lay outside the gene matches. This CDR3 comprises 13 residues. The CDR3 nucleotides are TGTGCCCTAGCACTAGCGACCACCGGGGAGCTGTTTTTT. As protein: CALALATTGELFF.

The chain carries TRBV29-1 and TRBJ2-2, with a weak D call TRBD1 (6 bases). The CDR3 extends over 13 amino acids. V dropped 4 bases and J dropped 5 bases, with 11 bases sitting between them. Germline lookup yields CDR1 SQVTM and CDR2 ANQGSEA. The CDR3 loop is CSVAWQGTGELFF. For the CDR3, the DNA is TGCAGCGTTGCGTGGCAGGGGACCGGGGAGCTGTTTTTT.

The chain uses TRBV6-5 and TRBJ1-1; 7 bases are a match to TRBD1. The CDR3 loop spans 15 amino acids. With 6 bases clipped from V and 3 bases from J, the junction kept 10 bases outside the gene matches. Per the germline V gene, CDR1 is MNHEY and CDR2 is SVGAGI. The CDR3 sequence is CASRKDRAGDTEAFF. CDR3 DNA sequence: TGTGCCAGCAGGAAAGACAGGGCCGGGGACACTGAAGCTTTCTTT.

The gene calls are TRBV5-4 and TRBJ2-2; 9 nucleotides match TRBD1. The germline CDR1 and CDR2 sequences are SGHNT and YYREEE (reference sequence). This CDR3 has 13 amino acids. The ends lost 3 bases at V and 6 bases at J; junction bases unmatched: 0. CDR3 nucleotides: TGTGCCAGCAGCTACAGGGGGCCCGGGGAGCTGTTTTTT. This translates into CASSYRGPGELFF.

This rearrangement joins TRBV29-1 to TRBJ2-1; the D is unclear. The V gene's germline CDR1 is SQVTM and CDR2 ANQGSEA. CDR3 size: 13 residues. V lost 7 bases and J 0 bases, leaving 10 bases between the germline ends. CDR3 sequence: CSAIRSSYNEQFF. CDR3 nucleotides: TGCAGCGCCATTAGGAGCTCCTACAATGAGCAGTTCTTC.

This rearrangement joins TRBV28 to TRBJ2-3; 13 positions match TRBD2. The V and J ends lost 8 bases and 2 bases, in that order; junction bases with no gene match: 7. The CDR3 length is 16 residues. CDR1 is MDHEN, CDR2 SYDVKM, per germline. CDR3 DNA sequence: TGTGCCAGCGGCTACGGGACTAGCGGGACCACAGATACGCAGTATTTT. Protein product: CASGYGTSGTTDTQYF.

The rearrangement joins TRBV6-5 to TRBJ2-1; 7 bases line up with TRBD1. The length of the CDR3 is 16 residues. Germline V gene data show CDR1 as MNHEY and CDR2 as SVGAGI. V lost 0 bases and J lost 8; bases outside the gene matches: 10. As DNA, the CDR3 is TGTGCCAGCAGTTACTCGGAGACAGGGACCCCCCATGAGCAGTTCTTC. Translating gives CASSYSETGTPHEQFF.

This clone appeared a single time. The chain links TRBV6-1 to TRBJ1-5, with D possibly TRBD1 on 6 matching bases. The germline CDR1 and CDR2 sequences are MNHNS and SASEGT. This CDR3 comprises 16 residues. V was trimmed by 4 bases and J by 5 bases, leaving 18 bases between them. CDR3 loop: CASSALGTLHDQPQHF. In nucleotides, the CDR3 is TGTGCCAGCAGTGCCCTCGGGACACTTCACGATCAGCCCCAGCATTTT.

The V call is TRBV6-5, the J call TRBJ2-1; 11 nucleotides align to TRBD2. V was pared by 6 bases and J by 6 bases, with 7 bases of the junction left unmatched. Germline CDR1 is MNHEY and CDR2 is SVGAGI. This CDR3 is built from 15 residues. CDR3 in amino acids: CASSYVGTSGNEQFF. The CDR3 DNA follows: TGTGCCAGCAGCTACGTAGGGACTAGCGGCAATGAGCAGTTCTTC.

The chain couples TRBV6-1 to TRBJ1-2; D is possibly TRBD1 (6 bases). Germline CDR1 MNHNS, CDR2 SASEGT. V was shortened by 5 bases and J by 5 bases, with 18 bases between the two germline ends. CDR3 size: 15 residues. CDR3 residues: CASSSTSTGIYGYTF. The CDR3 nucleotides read TGTGCCAGCAGTTCGACCTCGACAGGAATATATGGCTACACCTTC.

The CDR3 nucleotides read TGTGCCAGCAGTTTATCGCTAGAAACCAGCTCCTACGAGCAGTACTTC. It yields the protein CASSLSLETSSYEQYF. The chain is built from TRBV27 and TRBJ2-7; D is unclear. Germline values: CDR1 MNHEY, CDR2 SMNVEV (reference sequence). The CDR3 runs 16 residues. The germline V and J ends were trimmed by 0 bases and 0 bases, with 12 bases remaining between them.